This T cell receptor beta chain is from a study of shared clonotypes between healthy human individuals. Across the whole study: CD4 naive and CD4 memory each took three plates per donor, while CD8 naive took two and CD8 memory one. Whole-study results and caveats: Four donors had 4% to 6.5% of their naive CD4 clonotypes in common.

The V segment lost 4 bases and the J segment 4 bases; nucleotides outside the gene matches: 9. The germline CDR1 and CDR2 sequences are SGHNT and YYREEE (reference sequence). This CDR3 spans 15 amino acids. Several immunoSEQ 96-well plates shared each subset's DNA, each plate a replicate. Here immunoSEQ multiplex PCR was the method, and the copy in TCRdb shows in-frame clones only, minus some. The sample has about 2.2 million clones, around 95% seen once. As for this clone: Its target is unknown.

CD45RO-negative CD8 cells positively selected for CCR7 made up the naive population, which excluded terminally differentiated effector memory CD45RA+ cells. The receptor comes from a man aged 18-30 years in good health. Some clones in this sample may be carry-over from other donors' samples. The chain has TRBV5-4 and TRBJ2-7; 9 bases fit TRBD1. The sequenced sample consisted of naive CD8+ T cells from PBMCs. CDR3 protein: CASSNRQGGHYEQYF. CDR3 nucleotides: TGTGCCAGCAGCAACCGACAGGGGGGGCATTACGAGCAGTACTTC.